This T cell receptor beta chain was sequenced in a study of vaccination effects on CD4 cells after COVID-19. CD4+ T cells specific for antigen were expanded with viral peptide pools by the ViraFEST assay before sequencing. The culture ran for roughly 10 days before CD4+ T cells were isolated. Each participant received a vaccine that was either BNT162b2 or mRNA-1273, given as two doses. This clone was observed once. Antigen unknown. Method: immunoSEQ multiplex PCR; TCRdb's copy keeps in-frame clones and lacks some. The sample lists under 80,000 clones; roughly 79% were seen once. V trimming: 4 bases; J trimming: 5 bases; junction bases outside the gene matches: 1. Per the germline V gene, CDR1 is MGHRA and CDR2 is YSYEKL. CDR3 length: 12 residues.

The sequence came from a human donor who received a COVID-19 vaccine. This chain uses TRBV4-1 with TRBJ1-2; TRBD1 matches at 7 bases. Here the sequenced sample was CD4+ T cells from PBMCs cultured with HCoV-OC43 spike peptides, taken after COVID-19 vaccination. The subset: HCoV-OC43 spike overlapping peptide pool stimulation. In DNA, the CDR3 is TGCGCCAGCAGCCCGACAGGGTATGGCTACACCTTC. This codes for CASSPTGYGYTF.